This is a list of T cell receptor beta chains from one sample in a study of blood T cell repertoires in COVID-19. Repertoires were generated with immunoSEQ multiplex PCR, while TCRdb's copy carries only in-frame clones and drops some. In the table there are about 110,000 clones, roughly 82% of which are singletons. Sequencing was done on a sample of peripheral blood. The receptor set was obtained from a woman in her sixties with acute or convalescent COVID-19. The CDR3 runs from the conserved cysteine through the conserved F or W. Each record gives: D gene, clone size, J gene, V gene, CDR3 DNA, CDR3 protein. D genes are given only for firm matches. Size values are once, few and many counts, or a class for expanded clones, and some rows have none.

>-|-|TRBJ2-5|TRBV27
TGTGCCACCAGGGGAGAAGAGACCCAGTACTTC
CATRGEETQYF
>-|-|TRBJ1-1|TRBV4-3
TGCGCCAGCAGCCAAGATGGGGCAGGGGAAAGCGCTGAAGCTTTCTTT
CASSQDGAGESAEAFF
>TRBD1|-|TRBJ2-1|TRBV7-2
TGTGCCAGCAGCTTAGGAGACAGGGAAAATCAGTTCTTC
CASSLGDRENQFF
>-|-|TRBJ2-7|TRBV3-1/TRBV3-2
TGTGCCAGCAGCGGTACAGTTTCCTACGAGCAGTACTTC
CASSGTVSYEQYF
>TRBD2|-|TRBJ2-1|TRBV13
TGTGCCAGCAGCTTACCATGGCCCCCAGCGGGGGGGTTATCCTACAATGAGCAGTTCTTC
CASSLPWPPAGGLSYNEQFF
>TRBD2|many|TRBJ2-3|TRBV7-3
TGTGCCAGCAGCTTGCCTAGCGGGGGGGCCGGAAGCACAGATACGCAGTATTTT
CASSLPSGGAGSTDTQYF
>TRBD2|-|TRBJ2-1|TRBV11-3
TGTGCCAGCAGCCCACTAGCGGGGCAACTCTCCTACAATGAGCAGTTCTTC
CASSPLAGQLSYNEQFF
>TRBD2|-|TRBJ2-3|TRBV5-1
TGCGCCAGCAGCTGGGTAGCGGGGAGCACAGATACGCAGTATTTT
CASSWVAGSTDTQYF
>-|once|TRBJ1-5|TRBV6-2/TRBV6-3
TGTGCCAGCAGTTACGCTGGGGCTCAGAATCAGCCCCAGCATTTT
CASSYAGAQNQPQHF
>-|-|TRBJ1-1|TRBV30
TGTGCCTGGAGCGCGTGGGGACATTCTGGTGACACGGTTGAAGCTTTCTTT
CAWSAWGHSGDTVEAFF
>-|-|TRBJ2-5|TRBV27
TGTGCCAGCAGCCCTTTTAGCGGCAGAGAGACCCAGTACTTC
CASSPFSGRETQYF
>-|-|TRBJ1-5|TRBV2
TGTGCCAGCAGCCAGCAAGGGGCCGGGCAGCCCCAGCATTTT
CASSQQGAGQPQHF
>TRBD1|-|TRBJ2-5|TRBV28
TGTGCCAGCACGGGACAGGCTGTGGAGACCCAGTACTTC
CASTGQAVETQYF
>-|-|TRBJ2-7|TRBV12-3/TRBV12-4
TGTGCCAGCAGTTCCGGCTACGAGCAGTACTTC
CASSSGYEQYF
>TRBD1|-|TRBJ1-1|TRBV6-5
TGTGCCAGCAGAAGAGGACAGGGGCAAGCTTTCTTT
CASRRGQGQAFF
>TRBD1|few|TRBJ1-1|TRBV7-9
TGTGCCAGCAGCAGGGGACAGGACCGCACTGAAGCTTTCTTT
CASSRGQDRTEAFF
>TRBD1|-|TRBJ1-2|TRBV27
TGTGCCAGTAGAGGGACAGGGATCCCCGGCTACACCTTC
CASRGTGIPGYTF
>TRBD1|few|TRBJ1-3|TRBV18
TGTGCCAGCTCGGCGGGACAGGGGGATGGAAACACCATATATTTT
CASSAGQGDGNTIYF
>-|-|TRBJ2-7|TRBV3-1/TRBV3-2
TGTGCCAGCGCCCCGGGGATCGCAGGGGAAGACGAGCAGTACTTC
CASAPGIAGEDEQYF
>-|-|TRBJ2-3|TRBV19
TGTGCCAGTAGTATGGGGGGTGGCACAGATACGCAGTATTTT
CASSMGGGTDTQYF
>-|-|TRBJ1-5|TRBV5-1
TGCGCCAGCAGCTTGGAAGGGGGCAATCAGCCCCAGCATTTT
CASSLEGGNQPQHF
>TRBD1|-|TRBJ2-5|TRBV28
TGTGCCAGCAGTTTCGTTACAGGGGTGGAGACCCAGTACTTC
CASSFVTGVETQYF
>TRBD1|once|TRBJ2-7|TRBV19
TGTGCCAGTAGCTCCGGGGACAGGCGGGAGCAGTACTTC
CASSSGDRREQYF
>-|-|TRBJ2-1|TRBV7-9
TGTGCCAGCAGCTACCTGGCGGGTGTCGCCTACAATGAGCAGTTCTTC
CASSYLAGVAYNEQFF
>TRBD1|few|TRBJ1-2|TRBV7-3
TGTGCCAGCAGCTTAGGACAGGGGTTTCGCTATGGCTACACCTTC
CASSLGQGFRYGYTF
>-|-|TRBJ2-3|TRBV4-2
TGTGCCAGCAGCCATGATGCTAGGGATACGCAGTATTTT
CASSHDARDTQYF
>TRBD1|-|TRBJ2-7|TRBV7-2
TGTGCCAGCAGCCCCGGACAGGGCAGGTTCTACGAGCAGTACTTC
CASSPGQGRFYEQYF
>-|-|TRBJ2-7|TRBV14
TGTGCCAGCAGCCAATACGGGGGTCCCTACGAGCAGTACTTC
CASSQYGGPYEQYF
>-|-|TRBJ2-2|TRBV3-1/TRBV3-2
TGTGCCAGCAGCCTGATAGGCGGGCCGCTGACCGGGGAGCTGTTTTTT
CASSLIGGPLTGELFF
>-|-|TRBJ2-3|TRBV12-5
TGTGCTAGTGGTTTGTTGTTCGAGCGCGCGACTAGCACAGATACGCAGTATTTT
CASGLLFERATSTDTQYF
>TRBD1|-|TRBJ1-5|TRBV4-2
TGTGCCAGCAGCCAAGATTCCGGGACAGGATCCGCCCAGCCCCAGCATTTT
CASSQDSGTGSAQPQHF
>TRBD1|-|TRBJ2-7|TRBV7-8
TGTGCCAGCAGCTCACAGGGGAACGGCTACGAGCAGTACTTC
CASSSQGNGYEQYF
>-|-|TRBJ2-2|TRBV9
TGTGCCAGCAGCGGACACAGGGTGGACACCGGGGAGCTGTTTTTT
CASSGHRVDTGELFF
>-|-|TRBJ1-2|TRBV15
TGTGCCACCAGCAGAGATCAGGGTAACTATGGCTACACCTTC
CATSRDQGNYGYTF
>TRBD1|-|TRBJ1-2|TRBV18
TGTGCCAGCTCCCCTGACAGGGGGCGCCTGGGCTACACCTTC
CASSPDRGRLGYTF
>TRBD1|-|TRBJ1-1|TRBV5-1
TGCGCCAGCAGCCACAGGGGTCGCCTAAAGAACACTGAAGCTTTCTTT
CASSHRGRLKNTEAFF
>-|-|TRBJ1-6|TRBV29-1
TGCAGCGTTGAAGAGGCGGCGGGCAGTTCACCCCTCCACTTT
CSVEEAAGSSPLHF
>-|-|TRBJ1-3|TRBV11-3
TGTGCCAGCAGGAGGGGAAACACCATATATTTT
CASRRGNTIYF
>TRBD1|-|TRBJ2-3|TRBV29-1
TGCAGCTTCGGACAGGGGACAGATACGCAGTATTTT
CSFGQGTDTQYF
>-|-|TRBJ2-7|TRBV5-6
TGTGCCAGCAGCTCGACCCTAGCCCTGGCCGAGCAGTACTTC
CASSSTLALAEQYF
>-|-|TRBJ1-5|TRBV6-5
TGTGCCAGCAGTTATCGACATTTGAGCAATCAGCCCCAGCATTTT
CASSYRHLSNQPQHF
>-|few|TRBJ2-3|TRBV6-5
TGTGCCAGCAGTTACGGTGCGGGACAGACAGATACGCAGTATTTT
CASSYGAGQTDTQYF
>-|-|TRBJ2-1|TRBV11-3
TGTGCCAGCAGCTTTCCAGGGGACAATGAGCAGTTCTTC
CASSFPGDNEQFF
>TRBD1|once|TRBJ1-6|TRBV7-2
TGTGCCAGCATGGGGATGATAGGGGGCAGCTCCTATAATTCACCCCTCCACTTT
CASMGMIGGSSYNSPLHF
>-|-|TRBJ2-4|TRBV21-1
TGTGCCAGCAGCAAAGCCGACCTGACAGGGGCCAAAAACATTCAGTACTTC
CASSKADLTGAKNIQYF
>-|-|TRBJ1-5|TRBV30
TGTGCCTGGGGTGACGAGGGCGGCAATCAGCCCCAGCATTTT
CAWGDEGGNQPQHF
>TRBD1|-|TRBJ2-7|TRBV4-1
TGCGCCAGCAGCCGAATCCGGGACAGAATCGGAATTGGAGAAGAGCAGTACTTC
CASSRIRDRIGIGEEQYF
>-|-|TRBJ1-2|TRBV5-4
TGTGCCAGCAGCTTGGGGGGGACATCTTATGGCTACACCTTC
CASSLGGTSYGYTF
>-|once|TRBJ1-2|TRBV11-2
TGTGCCAGCAGCTTAGATCGTCCGGGATACTATGGCTACACCTTC
CASSLDRPGYYGYTF
>-|-|TRBJ1-1|TRBV18
TGTGCCAGCTCACCGGGAGGGAGGGTGGCTGAAGCTTTCTTT
CASSPGGRVAEAFF
>TRBD2|few|TRBJ2-6|TRBV7-6
TGTGCCAGCAGCTTAACGGCGGGGGCTGGGGCCAACGTCCTGACTTTC
CASSLTAGAGANVLTF
>-|-|TRBJ1-2|TRBV30
TGTGCCTGGAGTGGGGCTGGCTACACCTTC
CAWSGAGYTF
>-|few|TRBJ1-4|TRBV5-1
TGCGCCAGCAGCTTGGACAGAAATGAAAAACTGTTTTTT
CASSLDRNEKLFF